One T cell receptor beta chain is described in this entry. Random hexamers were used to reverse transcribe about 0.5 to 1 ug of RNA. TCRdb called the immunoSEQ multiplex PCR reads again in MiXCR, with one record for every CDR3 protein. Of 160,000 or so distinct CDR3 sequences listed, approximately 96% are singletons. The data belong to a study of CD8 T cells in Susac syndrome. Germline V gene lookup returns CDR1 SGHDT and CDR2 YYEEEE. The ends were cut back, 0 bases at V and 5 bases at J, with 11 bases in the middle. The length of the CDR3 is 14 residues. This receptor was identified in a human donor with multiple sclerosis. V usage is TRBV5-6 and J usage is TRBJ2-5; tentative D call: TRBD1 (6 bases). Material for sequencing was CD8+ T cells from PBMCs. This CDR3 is CASSLVTGWETQYF. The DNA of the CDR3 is TGTGCCAGCAGCTTGGTGACAGGTTGGGAGACCCAGTACTTC.